Reported below is one TCR beta chain. The data stem from a study of T cell changes during pregnancy in multiple sclerosis. The CDR3 is made up of 12 amino acids. V gave up 3 bases and J gave up 7 bases, with 10 bases separating them. Germline V gene sequence: CDR1 SEHNR, CDR2 FQNEAQ (reference sequence). Repertoires were generated with immunoSEQ multiplex PCR, while TCRdb's copy carries only in-frame clones and drops some. The sample lists more than 65,000 clones, more than 85% seen once, with 2% to 2.5% in the top ten. The sequence was collected from a female donor with multiple sclerosis, enrolled in a pregnancy study. J is TRBJ2-7 and V is TRBV7-9, with D perhaps matching TRBD1 (6 bases). This material consisted of peripheral blood, taken in the first trimester of pregnancy. The CDR3 protein is CASSLTGGEQYF. DNA of the CDR3: TGTGCCAGCAGCTTGACAGGTGGAGAGCAGTACTTC.